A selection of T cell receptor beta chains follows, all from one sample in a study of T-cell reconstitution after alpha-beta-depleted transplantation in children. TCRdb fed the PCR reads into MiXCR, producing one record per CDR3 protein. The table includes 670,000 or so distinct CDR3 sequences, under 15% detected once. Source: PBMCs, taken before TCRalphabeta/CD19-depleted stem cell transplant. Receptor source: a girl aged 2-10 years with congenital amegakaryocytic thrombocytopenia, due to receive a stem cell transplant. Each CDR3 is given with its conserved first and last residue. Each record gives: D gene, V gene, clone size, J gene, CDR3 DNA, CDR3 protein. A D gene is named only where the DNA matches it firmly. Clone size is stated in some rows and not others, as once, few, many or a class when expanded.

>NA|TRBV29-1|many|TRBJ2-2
TGCAGCGTTGATCGGGGTAGAGACACCGGGGAGCTGTTTTTT
CSVDRGRDTGELFF
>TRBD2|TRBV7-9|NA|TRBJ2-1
TGTGCCAGCAGCTTCGGTCCTAGCGGGAGCCACAATGAGCAGTTCTTC
CASSFGPSGSHNEQFF
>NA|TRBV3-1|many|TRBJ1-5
TGTGCCAGCAGCCAAGGTCCAGGAATGGCCGCAAATAGCAATCAGCCCCAGCATTTT
CASSQGPGMAANSNQPQHF
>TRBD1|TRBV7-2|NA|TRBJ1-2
TGTGCCAGCAGCGGATTGACAGGGGCGGCTGGATATGGCTACACCTTC
CASSGLTGAAGYGYTF
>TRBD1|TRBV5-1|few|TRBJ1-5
TGCGCCAGCAGCTTGCTCTCCGGGACAGGGAGAGGCAATCAGCCCCAGCATTTT
CASSLLSGTGRGNQPQHF
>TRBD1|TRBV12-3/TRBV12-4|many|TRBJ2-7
TGTGCCAGCAGTCCGGGACAGAGTACCGCGTACTTC
CASSPGQSTAYF
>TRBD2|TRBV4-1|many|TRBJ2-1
TGCGCCAGCAGCCCACCGGGACTAGCGTTATACAATGAGCAGTTCTTC
CASSPPGLALYNEQFF
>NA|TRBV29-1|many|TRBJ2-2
TGCAGCGTTGAAGCAGTAGGGACCGGGGAGCTGTTTTTT
CSVEAVGTGELFF
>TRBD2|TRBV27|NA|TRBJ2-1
TGTGCCAGCAGCCCCTCGACTAGCGGGGGATACAATGAGCAGTTCTTC
CASSPSTSGGYNEQFF
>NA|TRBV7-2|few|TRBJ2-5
TGTGCCAGCAGCTTAGTGGGCCAGGTGCAAGAGACCCAGTACTTC
CASSLVGQVQETQYF